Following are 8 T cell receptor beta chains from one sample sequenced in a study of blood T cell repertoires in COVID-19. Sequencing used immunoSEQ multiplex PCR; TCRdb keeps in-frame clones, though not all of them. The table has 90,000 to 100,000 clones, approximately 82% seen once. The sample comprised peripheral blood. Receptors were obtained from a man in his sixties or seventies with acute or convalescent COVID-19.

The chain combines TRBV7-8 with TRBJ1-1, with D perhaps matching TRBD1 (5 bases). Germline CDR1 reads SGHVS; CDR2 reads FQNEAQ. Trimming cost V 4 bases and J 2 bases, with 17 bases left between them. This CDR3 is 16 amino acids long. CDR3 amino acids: CASSSETVNSNTEAFF. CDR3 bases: TGTGCCAGCAGCTCCGAGACAGTAAATTCAAACACTGAAGCTTTCTTT.

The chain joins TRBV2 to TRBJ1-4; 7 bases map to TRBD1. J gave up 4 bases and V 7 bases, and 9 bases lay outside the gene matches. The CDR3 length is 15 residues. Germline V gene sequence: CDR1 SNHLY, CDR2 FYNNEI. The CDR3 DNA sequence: TGTGCCAGCAAGTGGGTTGGGACAGATAATGAAAAACTGTTTTTT. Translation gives CASKWVGTDNEKLFF.

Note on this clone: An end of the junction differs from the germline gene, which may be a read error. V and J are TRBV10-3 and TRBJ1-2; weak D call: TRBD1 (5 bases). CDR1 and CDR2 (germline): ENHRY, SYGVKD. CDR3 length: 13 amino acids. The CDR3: CALRAGANYGYTF. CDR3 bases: TGTGCCCTCAGGGCGGGGGCTAACTATGGCTACACCTTC.

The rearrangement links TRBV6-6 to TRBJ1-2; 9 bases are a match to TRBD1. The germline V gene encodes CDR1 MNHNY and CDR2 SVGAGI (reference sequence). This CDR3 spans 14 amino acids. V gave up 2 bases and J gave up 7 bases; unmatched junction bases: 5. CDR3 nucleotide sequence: TGTGCCAGCAGTTACACAGGGGGCGCCTCTGGCTACACCTTC. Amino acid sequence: CASSYTGGASGYTF.

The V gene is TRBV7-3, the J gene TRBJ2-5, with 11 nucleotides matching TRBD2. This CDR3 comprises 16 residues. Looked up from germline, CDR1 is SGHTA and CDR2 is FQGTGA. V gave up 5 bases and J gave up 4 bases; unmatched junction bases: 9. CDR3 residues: CASSDLAGGPRETQYF. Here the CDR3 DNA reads TGTGCCAGCAGCGATTTAGCGGGAGGGCCGAGAGAGACCCAGTACTTC.

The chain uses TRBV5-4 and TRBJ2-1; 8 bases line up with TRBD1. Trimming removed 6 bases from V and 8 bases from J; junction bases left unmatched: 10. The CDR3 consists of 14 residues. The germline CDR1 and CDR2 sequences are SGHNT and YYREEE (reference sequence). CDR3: CASNARTGMDEQFF. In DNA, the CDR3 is TGTGCCAGCAATGCTCGGACAGGGATGGATGAGCAGTTCTTC.

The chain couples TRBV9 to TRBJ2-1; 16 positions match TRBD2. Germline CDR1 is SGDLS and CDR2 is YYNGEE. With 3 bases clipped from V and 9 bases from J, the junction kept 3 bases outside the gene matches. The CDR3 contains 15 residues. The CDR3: CASSEGLAGGGEQFF. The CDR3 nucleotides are TGTGCCAGCAGCGAGGGACTAGCGGGAGGGGGTGAGCAGTTCTTC.

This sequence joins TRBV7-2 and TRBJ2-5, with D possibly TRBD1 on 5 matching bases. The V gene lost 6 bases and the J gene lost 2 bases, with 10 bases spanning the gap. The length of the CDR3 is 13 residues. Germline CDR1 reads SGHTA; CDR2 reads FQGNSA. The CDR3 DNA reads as TGTGCCAGCAGAACGAACAGGCAAGAGACCCAGTACTTC. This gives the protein CASRTNRQETQYF.